The clone carrying this TCR beta chain was counted a few times. Its antigen remains unknown. TCRdb itself ran the reads through MiXCR, one entry per CDR3 protein. Among around 540,000 distinct CDR3 sequences listed, more than 30% were seen once. This sample is drawn from a study of T cell repertoires in cytomegalovirus infection. CDR3 length: 15 amino acids. Trimming cost V 5 bases and J 4 bases; bases outside gene matches: 10. This chain links TRBV12-3 or TRBV12-4 with TRBJ1-2, with 7 bases identical to TRBD1. This specimen was cultured PBMCs, taken from culture after CMV antigen stimulation. The receptor comes from a human donor in good health (CMV status not recorded). Some clones in this sample may be carry-over from other donors' samples. The CDR3 protein is CASSQGGAQSYGYTF. CDR3 in DNA: TGTGCCAGCAGTCAGGGGGGGGCGCAGAGCTATGGCTACACCTTC.